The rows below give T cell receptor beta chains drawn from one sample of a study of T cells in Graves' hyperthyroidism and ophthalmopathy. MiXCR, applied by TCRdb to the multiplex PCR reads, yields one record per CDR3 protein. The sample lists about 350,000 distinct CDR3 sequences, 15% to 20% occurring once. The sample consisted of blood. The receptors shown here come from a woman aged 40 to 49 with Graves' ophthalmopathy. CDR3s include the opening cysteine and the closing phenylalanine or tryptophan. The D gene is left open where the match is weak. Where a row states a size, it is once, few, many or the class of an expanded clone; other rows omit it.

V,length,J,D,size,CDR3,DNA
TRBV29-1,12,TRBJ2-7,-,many,CSVEGISYEQYF,TGCAGCGTTGAAGGTATCTCCTACGAGCAGTACTTC
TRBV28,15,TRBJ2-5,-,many,CASSLPRGGFETQYF,TGTGCCAGCAGTCTCCCCAGGGGAGGGTTTGAGACCCAGTACTTC
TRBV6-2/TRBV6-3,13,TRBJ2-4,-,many,CASRDSGKNIQYF,TGTGCCAGCAGAGATAGCGGCAAAAACATTCAGTACTTC
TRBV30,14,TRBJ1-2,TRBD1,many,CAWNNWDRTYGYTF,TGTGCCTGGAATAACTGGGACAGAACCTATGGCTACACCTTC
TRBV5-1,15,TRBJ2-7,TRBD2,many,CASREFLAGSYEQYF,TGCGCCAGCAGAGAATTTCTAGCGGGATCCTACGAGCAGTACTTC
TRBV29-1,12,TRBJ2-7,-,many,CSVELETYEQYF,TGCAGCGTTGAACTAGAAACCTACGAGCAGTACTTC
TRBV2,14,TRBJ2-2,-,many,CASSGRSTTGELFF,TGTGCCAGCAGTGGTCGCAGTACCACCGGGGAGCTGTTTTTT
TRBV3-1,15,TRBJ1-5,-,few,CASSQVPSSNQPQHF,TGTGCCAGCAGCCAAGTTCCCAGCTCCAATCAGCCCCAGCATTTT
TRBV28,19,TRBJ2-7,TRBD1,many,CASSSPVSVPGQGTHEQYF,TGTGCCAGCAGTTCACCCGTATCGGTCCCGGGACAGGGGACCCACGAGCAGTACTTC
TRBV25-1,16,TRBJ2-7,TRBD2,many,CASTNGGAGRAYEQYF,TGTGCCAGCACCAACGGGGGGGCGGGAAGGGCCTACGAGCAGTACTTC
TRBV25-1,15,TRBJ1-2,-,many,CASSELQGRSYGYTF,TGTGCCAGCAGTGAACTACAGGGAAGGAGCTATGGCTACACCTTC
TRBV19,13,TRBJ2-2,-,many,CASKGVSAGELFF,TGTGCCAGTAAAGGAGTTTCGGCCGGGGAGCTGTTTTTT
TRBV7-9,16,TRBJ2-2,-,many,CASSLVGVGNTGELFF,TGTGCCAGCAGCTTAGTTGGCGTGGGGAACACCGGGGAGCTGTTTTTT
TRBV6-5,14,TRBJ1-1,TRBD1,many,CASKTDRVVTEAFF,TGTGCCAGCAAAACGGACAGGGTCGTCACTGAAGCTTTCTTT
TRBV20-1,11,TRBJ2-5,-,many,CSARGGETQYF,TGCAGTGCTAGGGGGGGAGAGACCCAGTACTTC
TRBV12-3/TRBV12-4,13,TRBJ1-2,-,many,CASRSPGFGGYTF,TGTGCCAGCAGATCCCCCGGCTTTGGAGGCTACACCTTC
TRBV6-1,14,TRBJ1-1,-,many,CASSEGYTYTEAFF,TGTGCCAGCAGTGAAGGGTACACCTACACTGAAGCTTTCTTT
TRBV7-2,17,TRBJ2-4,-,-,CASSLAFGRRPKNIQYF,TGTGCCAGCAGCTTAGCGTTCGGGCGGCGGCCCAAAAACATTCAGTACTTC
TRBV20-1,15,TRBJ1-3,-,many,CSAREHRTGGNTIYF,TGCAGTGCTAGAGAGCACAGAACAGGCGGAAACACCATATATTTT
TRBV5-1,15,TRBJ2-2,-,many,CASSFSSALTGELFF,TGCGCCAGCAGCTTCAGTAGCGCGTTAACCGGGGAGCTGTTTTTT
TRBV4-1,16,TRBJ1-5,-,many,CASSPVFEGGNQPQHF,TGCGCCAGCAGCCCCGTGTTCGAGGGTGGAAATCAGCCCCAGCATTTT
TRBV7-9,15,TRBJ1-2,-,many,CASSPIQGPDYGYTF,TGTGCCAGCAGCCCGATCCAGGGTCCGGACTATGGCTACACCTTC
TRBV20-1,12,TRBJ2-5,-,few,CSASLPQETQYF,TGCAGTGCTAGTTTACCCCAAGAGACCCAGTACTTC
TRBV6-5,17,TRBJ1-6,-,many,CASSYSLVGENNSPLHF,TGTGCCAGCAGTTACTCTTTGGTAGGAGAAAATAATTCACCCCTCCACTTT
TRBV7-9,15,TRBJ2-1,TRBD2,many,CASSLQTSGWDEQFF,TGTGCCAGCAGCTTACAAACTAGCGGGTGGGATGAGCAGTTCTTC
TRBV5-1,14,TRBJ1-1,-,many,CASSRINGRTEAFF,TGCGCCAGCAGCCGAATAAACGGGAGGACTGAAGCTTTCTTT
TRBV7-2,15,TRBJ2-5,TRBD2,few,CASSLGGSLSETQYF,TGTGCCAGCAGCCTAGGCGGGAGTCTAAGTGAGACCCAGTACTTC
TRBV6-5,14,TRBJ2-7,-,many,CASTLGWGAGEQYF,TGTGCCAGCACCCTAGGGTGGGGGGCGGGGGAGCAGTACTTC
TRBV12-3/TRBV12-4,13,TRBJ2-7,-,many,CASSPILAGEQYF,TGTGCCAGCAGCCCGATCCTGGCTGGGGAGCAGTACTTC
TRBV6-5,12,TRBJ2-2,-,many,CASSYGGGELFF,TGTGCCAGCAGTTACGGGGGCGGGGAGCTGTTTTTT
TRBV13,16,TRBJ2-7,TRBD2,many,CASSTRLAGGLYEQYF,TGTGCCAGCAGCACCCGTCTAGCGGGAGGGTTGTACGAGCAGTACTTC
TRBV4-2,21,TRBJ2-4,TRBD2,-,CASSQESSGGFVPPGKNIQYF,TGTGCCAGCAGCCAAGAGTCTAGCGGGGGATTTGTGCCCCCTGGCAAAAACATTCAGTACTTC
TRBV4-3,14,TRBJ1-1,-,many,CASSQQGLNTEAFF,TGCGCCAGCAGCCAACAGGGGCTGAACACTGAAGCTTTCTTT
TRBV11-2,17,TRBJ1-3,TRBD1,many,CASSLVPRQGAPNTIYF,TGTGCCAGCAGCTTAGTTCCCCGACAGGGGGCTCCGAACACCATATATTTT
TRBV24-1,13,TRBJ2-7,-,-,CATSDSGVYEQYF,TGTGCCACCAGTGACAGTGGGGTATACGAGCAGTACTTC
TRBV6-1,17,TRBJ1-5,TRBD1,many,CASSPGGLNTSNQPQHF,TGTGCCAGCAGTCCAGGGGGCCTGAATACTAGCAATCAGCCCCAGCATTTT
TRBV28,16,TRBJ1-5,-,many,CASSPGGLRGNQPQHF,TGTGCCAGCAGTCCGGGGGGACTGAGGGGAAATCAGCCCCAGCATTTT
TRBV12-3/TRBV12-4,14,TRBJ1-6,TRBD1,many,CASGPGQGISPLHF,TGTGCCAGCGGACCGGGACAGGGGATCTCACCCCTCCACTTT
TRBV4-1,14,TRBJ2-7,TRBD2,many,CASSREGGVAEQYF,TGCGCCAGCAGCCGCGAGGGAGGGGTTGCCGAGCAGTACTTC
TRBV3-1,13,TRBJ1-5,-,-,CASSQDTPLPQHF,TGTGCCAGCAGCCAAGATACCCCTCTCCCCCAGCATTTT
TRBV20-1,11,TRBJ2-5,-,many,CSASMGETQYF,TGCAGTGCTAGTATGGGGGAGACCCAGTACTTC
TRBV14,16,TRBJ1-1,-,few,CASSQDRALGFTEAFF,TGTGCCAGCAGCCAAGATCGGGCACTCGGCTTCACTGAAGCTTTCTTT
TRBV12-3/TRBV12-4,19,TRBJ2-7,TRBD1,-,CASSLSRSFGTALTYEQYF,TGTGCCAGCAGTTTAAGTAGGTCGTTCGGGACAGCTCTAACCTACGAGCAGTACTTC
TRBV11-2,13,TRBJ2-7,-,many,CASSQSPSYEQYF,TGTGCCAGCAGCCAATCCCCGAGCTACGAGCAGTACTTC
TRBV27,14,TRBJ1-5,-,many,CASSFGTGDQPQHF,TGTGCCAGCAGTTTTGGGACGGGCGATCAGCCCCAGCATTTT
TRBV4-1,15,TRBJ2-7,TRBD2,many,CASSPIGLAGGEQYF,TGCGCCAGCAGCCCTATTGGACTAGCGGGAGGCGAGCAGTACTTC
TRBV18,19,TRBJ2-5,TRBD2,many,CASSPLPLAGVLPEETQYF,TGTGCCAGCTCACCACTCCCACTAGCGGGAGTTCTCCCGGAAGAGACCCAGTACTTC
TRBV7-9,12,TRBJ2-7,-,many,CASSFAPLEQYF,TGTGCCAGCAGCTTCGCTCCACTCGAGCAGTACTTC
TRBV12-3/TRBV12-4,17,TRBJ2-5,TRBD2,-,CASTPRALAGGQETQYF,TGTGCCAGCACCCCCAGGGCGCTAGCGGGTGGCCAAGAGACCCAGTACTTC
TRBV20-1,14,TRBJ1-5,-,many,CSARGLPENQPQHF,TGCAGTGCTAGGGGCCTGCCAGAGAATCAGCCCCAGCATTTT
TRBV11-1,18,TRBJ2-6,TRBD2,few,CASSLSSGKSSGANVLTF,TGTGCCAGCAGCTTATCCAGCGGGAAAAGCTCTGGGGCCAACGTCCTGACTTTC